These 3 T cell receptor beta chains were sequenced from one sample in a study of control samples from healthy donors and cancer patients. Only in-frame clones appear in the TCRdb table, and some are missing; sequencing was by immunoSEQ multiplex PCR. The repertoire has under 200,000 clones, around nine tenths of them found once; the top ten carry roughly 0.64%. The sequencing sample was made of blood. The source of these receptors is a woman aged 30 to 39 in good health.

In its sample, this clone was seen a few times. The chain carries TRBV14 and TRBJ2-7, with D hard to call. The CDR3 covers 11 residues. Germline V gene sequence: CDR1 SGHDN, CDR2 FVKESK. V lost 3 bases, J lost 5 bases, and 5 bases lay in between. The CDR3 DNA reads TGTGCCAGCAGCCACGCCCACGAGCAGTACTTC. It encodes CASSHAHEQYF.

The rearrangement uses TRBV5-6 and TRBJ1-2; no clear D gene. The CDR3 spans 13 residues. Trimming shortened V by 0 bases and J by 8 bases, and 11 bases separated the two germline ends. Germline V gene data show CDR1 as SGHDT and CDR2 as YYEEEE. The DNA of the CDR3 is TGTGCCAGCAGCTTGGAGCTCATCGGGGGCTACACCTTC. Translation: CASSLELIGGYTF.

This chain links TRBV5-6 with TRBJ2-1, with D uncertain. CDR1 is SGHDT and CDR2 is YYEEEE in the germline V gene. Trimming stripped 0 bases from V and 9 bases from J, with 4 bases between. The CDR3 sequence is 11 residues long. CDR3: CASSLEVEQFF. The DNA of the CDR3 is TGTGCCAGCAGCTTGGAAGTTGAGCAGTTCTTC. Full variable domain (rest looked up from reference TRBV5-6 and TRBJ2-1): DAGVTQSPTHLIKTRGQQVTLRCSPKSGHDTVSWYQQALGQGPQFIFQYYEEEERQRGNFPDRFSGHQFPNYSSELNVNALLLGDSALYLCASSLEVEQFFGPGTRLTVL.